One sample yielded the 29 T cell receptor beta chains listed below, sequenced in a study of T-cell memory formation after mild COVID-19 (dated by TCRdb to the early 2020s). The library relied on 5' RACE. The listed sequencing device is Illumina NovaSeq 6000. The public sequencing data were trimmed at Q25 with fastp and processed into clonotypes with MiXCR by TCRdb, which kept only in-frame beta chains. Rows are combined by CDR3 protein, so each entry shows the most common genes and DNA. Recorded for this sample are about 88,000 distinct CDR3 sequences; nearly 25% of them occurred a single time. 35% to 50% of the sample belongs to the ten largest clones. The sequencing sample was made of PBMCs or a T cell subset sorted from them (not recorded which). The receptor set was obtained from a man aged 18 to 30 who had mild COVID-19 (a few samples of this study predate the infection). The sample titles of this study are shuffled in the database, so cell type and time point are left out; the donor was told from shared clones.

This chain links TRBV4-1 with TRBJ2-5; TRBD2 matches at 8 bases. After removal of 4 bases from V and 5 bases from J, the junction contained 9 bases not matched to a gene. The CDR3 sequence is 15 residues long. Germline CDR1 MGHRA, CDR2 YSYEKL. The CDR3 region is CASSPAGGGFETQYF. For the CDR3, the DNA is TGCGCCAGCAGCCCGGCGGGGGGAGGTTTTGAGACCCAGTACTTC.

This clonotype has a handful of counts. V gene TRBV7-8 combines with J gene TRBJ2-7; the D gene is possibly TRBD2 (5 bases). The V end lost 4 bases, the J end lost 3 bases, and 13 bases lay between the germline ends. This CDR3 is 14 amino acids long. CDR1 and CDR2 from the germline V gene are SGHVS and FQNEAQ. The DNA of the CDR3 is TGTGCCAGCAGCTCGCGGACGGGAAACTACGAGCAGTACGTC. It yields the protein CASSSRTGNYEQYV.

This clonotype turned up a few times. The rearrangement uses TRBV7-6 and TRBJ2-2; 11 positions agree with TRBD2. The germline V gene has CDR1 SGHVS and CDR2 FNYEAQ. This CDR3 has 18 amino acids. J lost 0 bases, V lost 0 bases, and 3 bases had no gene match. This CDR3 is CASSLAGLAGSNTGELFF. In DNA, the CDR3 is TGTGCCAGCAGCTTAGCAGGACTAGCGGGCTCGAACACCGGGGAGCTGTTTTTT.

A few counts support this clonotype. This rearrangement joins TRBV7-6 to TRBJ2-7; no definite D call. The germline V and J ends were trimmed by 5 bases and 0 bases, with 14 bases remaining between them. This CDR3 contains 15 residues. Germline V gene lookup returns CDR1 SGHVS and CDR2 FNYEAQ. The CDR3 DNA follows: TGTGCCAGCAGCCCCTTAAGTGTAGACTCCTACGAGCAGTACTTC. This sequence encodes CASSPLSVDSYEQYF.

The chain recombines TRBV6-2 or TRBV6-3 with TRBJ1-6; D gene unclear. CDR1 MNHEY and CDR2 SVGEGT come from the germline V gene. This CDR3 comprises 15 residues. V lost 6 bases to trimming and J lost 10 bases, with 19 bases between them. The CDR3 DNA reads TGTGCCAGCAGGAAGACGGACCTAGGGCAATCACCCCTCCACTTT. As protein: CASRKTDLGQSPLHF.

This clonotype was observed a handful of times. This sequence joins TRBV2 and TRBJ2-7, with 13 bases identical to TRBD2. Looked up from germline, CDR1 is SNHLY and CDR2 is FYNNEI. Trimming took 6 bases from V and 0 from J; bases not matched to a gene: 8. This CDR3 comprises 17 residues. Written as DNA, the CDR3 is TGTGCCAGCAGGATGACTAGCGGGGGGCTTAGCTCCTACGAGCAGTACTTC. Its translation is CASRMTSGGLSSYEQYF.

This clonotype was detected only a few times. The rearrangement uses TRBV27 and TRBJ2-2; D might be TRBD1 (6 bases). V was shortened by 5 bases and J by 5 bases, with 15 bases between the two germline ends. CDR1 and CDR2 (germline): MNHEY, SMNVEV (reference sequence). The CDR3 extends over 15 amino acids. CDR3 region: CASSVTGFGTGELFF. CDR3 nucleotides: TGTGCCAGCAGTGTAACAGGGTTTGGAACCGGGGAGCTGTTTTTT.

The V call is TRBV28, the J call TRBJ1-3; no definite D call. Germline-derived CDR1 and CDR2 are MDHEN and SYDVKM. The ends were cut back, 2 bases at V and 4 bases at J, with 12 bases in the middle. The CDR3 sequence is 15 residues long. Here the CDR3 reads CASSLLLTVGNTIYF. In nucleotides, the CDR3 is TGTGCCAGCAGTTTACTTTTGACGGTGGGAAACACCATATATTTT.

The rearrangement joins TRBV11-3 to TRBJ2-1, with D perhaps matching TRBD2 (5 bases). Germline-derived CDR1 and CDR2 are SGHNT and YENEEA. Trimming shortened V by 4 bases and J by 8 bases, and 12 bases separated the two germline ends. This CDR3 is built from 13 residues. Here the CDR3 reads CASSSSRPDEQFF. Written as DNA, the CDR3 is TGTGCCAGCAGCTCTAGCCGGCCCGATGAGCAGTTCTTC.

This rearrangement joins TRBV18 to TRBJ2-7; TRBD2 aligns across 7 bases. The V gene's germline CDR1 is KGHSH and CDR2 LQKENI. The CDR3 extends over 16 amino acids. J lost 0 bases, V lost 0 bases, and 5 bases had no gene match. CDR3 sequence (DNA): TGTGCCAGCTCACCACCGTCCAGCGGGGTCTCCTACGAGCAGTACTTC. This codes for CASSPPSSGVSYEQYF. Full variable domain (remainder filled in from reference TRBV18 and TRBJ2-7): NAGVMQNPRHLVRRRGQEARLRCSPMKGHSHVYWYRQLPEEGLKFMVYLQKENIIDESGMPKERFSAEFPKEGPSILRIQQVVRGDSAAYFCASSPPSSGVSYEQYFGPGTRLTVT.

V is TRBV7-9 and J is TRBJ2-1; D is undetermined. V was trimmed by 6 bases and J by 7 bases, leaving 10 bases between them. Germline V CDR1 and CDR2: SEHNR, FQNEAQ (reference sequence). The CDR3 runs to 12 residues. This CDR3 is CASSPQLNEQFF. The DNA of the CDR3 is TGTGCCAGCAGTCCACAGCTTAATGAGCAGTTCTTC. Filled out from reference TRBV7-9 and TRBJ2-1, the complete variable domain reads DTGVSQNPRHKITKRGQNVTFRCDPISEHNRLYWYRQTLGQGPEFLTYFQNEAQLEKSRLLSDRFSAERPKGSFSTLEIQRTEQGDSAMYLCASSPQLNEQFFGPGTRLTVL.

This clonotype appeared a few times. The CDR3 region has the DNA TGTGCCAGCAGCTTGGGGACAACCTACGAGCAGTACTTC. It codes for CASSLGTTYEQYF. The chain couples TRBV5-4 to TRBJ2-7, with D possibly TRBD1 on 5 matching bases. Deletions cut 0 bases from V and 2 bases from J, with 6 bases between. The CDR3 spans 13 residues. The germline CDR1 and CDR2 sequences are SGHNT and YYREEE (reference sequence).

The gene calls are TRBV4-1 and TRBJ2-7, with D tentatively TRBD1 (6 bases). V dropped 1 base and J dropped 4 bases, with 8 bases sitting between them. CDR3 length equals 13 residues. Germline V gene sequence: CDR1 MGHRA, CDR2 YSYEKL. As DNA, the CDR3 is TGCGCCAGCAGCCAAGTTCAGGGGTACGAGCAGTACTTC. This codes for CASSQVQGYEQYF.

This clonotype was detected ten times or more. This chain uses TRBV6-5 with TRBJ2-3; 10 bases are shared with TRBD2. Germline assignment: CDR1 MNHEY and CDR2 SVGAGI. The CDR3 spans 17 residues. With V trimmed by 1 base and J by 5 bases, 9 bases remained unmatched. CDR3 in amino acids: CASSYLWASGGLDTQYF. CDR3 bases: TGTGCCAGCAGTTACTTATGGGCTAGCGGGGGCTTAGATACGCAGTATTTT.

This CDR3 is CATSDKGQGVQYF. The CDR3 DNA follows: TGTGCCACCAGTGACAAGGGACAGGGGGTCCAGTACTTC. The rearrangement uses TRBV24-1 and TRBJ2-4; TRBD1 agrees at 11 bases. CDR1 is KGHDR and CDR2 is SFDVKD in the germline V gene. Losses at the gene ends were 4 bases for V and 13 bases for J; bases not matched to a gene: 5. The CDR3 is 13 amino acids.

The genes are TRBV6-1 and TRBJ1-5; TRBD1 matches 12 bases. J was trimmed by 6 bases and V by 8 bases; bases with no gene match: 8. The CDR3 has 15 amino acids. Germline CDR1 MNHNS, CDR2 SASEGT. The DNA of the CDR3 is TGTGCCAGCCGGGTGGGACAGGGGGCTTTTCAGCCCCAGCATTTT. Protein: CASRVGQGAFQPQHF.

V gene TRBV5-1 combines with J gene TRBJ2-7; TRBD1 matches 8 bases. This CDR3 is 16 amino acids long. The germline CDR1 and CDR2 sequences are SGHRS and YFSETQ. V shed 7 bases, J shed 0 bases, and the junction held 12 bases outside the gene matches. CDR3 residues: CASGPSRDRSSYEQYF. CDR3 coding DNA: TGCGCCAGCGGTCCGTCCAGGGACAGGAGCTCCTACGAGCAGTACTTC.

This clonotype was seen a handful of times. This chain joins TRBV7-8 and TRBJ2-1; the D gene is possibly TRBD1 (5 bases). Trimming shortened V by 4 bases and J by 5 bases, and 12 bases separated the two germline ends. The germline gives CDR1 SGHVS, CDR2 FQNEAQ. The CDR3 is 14 residues long. The CDR3 region has the DNA TGTGCCAGCAGCTCAGATCGACAGAACAATGAGCAGTTCTTC. It translates to CASSSDRQNNEQFF.

This clonotype occurred a few times. The chain couples TRBV4-3 to TRBJ2-7; no reliable D call. Germline CDR1 and CDR2: LGHNA and YSLEER. Between the trimmed V and J ends, which lost 1 base and 3 bases, there was a span of 13 bases. The CDR3 sequence is 15 residues long. CDR3 in amino acids: CASSQGVSALYEQYV. CDR3 nucleotide sequence: TGCGCCAGCAGCCAAGGGGTTTCTGCTCTCTACGAGCAGTACGTC.

For the CDR3, the DNA is TGTGCCACCAGTGATTCCGCTAGCGGGGGGATCACAGATACGCAGTATTTT. This gives the protein CATSDSASGGITDTQYF. This chain uses TRBV24-1 with TRBJ2-3; 11 bases agree with TRBD2. Germline values: CDR1 KGHDR, CDR2 SFDVKD. The CDR3 runs to 17 residues. Germline trimming cut 2 bases from V and 2 bases from J; bases unmatched to any gene: 5.

This clonotype was recorded many times. The chain links TRBV3-1 to TRBJ2-3, with 8 bases matching TRBD1. Trimming removed 1 base from V and 0 bases from J; junction bases left unmatched: 0. Germline V lookup: CDR1 LGHDT, CDR2 YNNKEL (reference sequence). The CDR3 spans 15 residues. Here the CDR3 DNA reads TGTGCCAGCAGCCAAGGGGACAGGAGCACAGATACGCAGTATTTT. Translated, it gives CASSQGDRSTDTQYF.

V and J are TRBV27 and TRBJ2-1; 7 positions agree with TRBD1. The J segment lost 4 bases and the V segment lost 8 bases, leaving 14 bases of the junction unmatched. This CDR3 comprises 16 residues. CDR1 is MNHEY and CDR2 is SMNVEV in the germline V gene (reference sequence). The CDR3 sequence: CASSSILRGTYNEQFF. The CDR3 bases are TGTGCCAGCTCCTCCATCCTCAGGGGGACATACAATGAGCAGTTCTTC.

This clonotype was seen repeatedly, ten times or more. The chain combines TRBV20-1 with TRBJ2-1; 7 bases map to TRBD2. The CDR3 extends over 14 amino acids. In germline, CDR1 is DFQATT, CDR2 SNEGSKA (reference sequence). V trimming: 5 bases; J trimming: 9 bases; junction bases outside the gene matches: 13. In DNA, the CDR3 is TGCAGTGCTGCCCTTGGACTAGTTAGGGGTGAGCAGTTCTTC. Its translation: CSAALGLVRGEQFF.

This chain connects TRBV7-9 to TRBJ2-7; no firm D call. This CDR3 has 11 amino acids. Looked up from germline, CDR1 is SEHNR and CDR2 is FQNEAQ (reference sequence). V lost 5 bases to trimming and J lost 4 bases, with 6 bases between them. CDR3 protein: CASSALYEQYF. CDR3 nucleotide sequence: TGTGCCAGCAGCGCACTTTACGAGCAGTACTTC.

This clonotype was counted only a few times. The chain employs TRBV6-2 or TRBV6-3 and TRBJ2-5; possibly TRBD2 for D (5 bases). This CDR3 is 16 amino acids long. Germline CDR1 reads MNHEY; CDR2 reads SVGEGT. Trimming took off 5 bases at V and 1 base at J, with 17 bases between the two ends. The CDR3: CASSTPSSGIQETQYF. In DNA, the CDR3 is TGTGCCAGCAGTACTCCAAGCTCCGGGATCCAAGAGACCCAGTACTTC.

There are a few counts of this clonotype. The chain combines TRBV20-1 with TRBJ1-2; 7 nucleotides align to TRBD1. The germline V gene has CDR1 DFQATT and CDR2 SNEGSKA (reference sequence). This CDR3 has 15 residues. J was trimmed by 7 bases and V by 0 bases; bases with no gene match: 11. The CDR3 here is CSARDQTGLWGGYTF. The CDR3 DNA reads as TGCAGTGCTAGAGACCAGACAGGGTTATGGGGTGGCTACACCTTC.

In this sample, this clonotype turned up a few times. The chain uses TRBV4-1 and TRBJ1-1, with D maybe TRBD1 (6 bases). The length of the CDR3 is 17 residues. Germline loops: CDR1 MGHRA, CDR2 YSYEKL. Trimming cost V 3 bases and J 1 base, with 18 bases left between them. The chain's CDR3 is CASSQFGGARGNTEAFF. CDR3 coding DNA: TGCGCCAGCAGCCAGTTTGGGGGCGCGAGGGGGAACACTGAAGCTTTCTTT.

The CDR3, as DNA: TGCGCCAGCAGCCACCAGGACAGCCCCTACTATGGCTACACCTTC. It encodes CASSHQDSPYYGYTF. The V gene is TRBV4-1, the J gene TRBJ1-2; TRBD1 is a possible D gene (6 bases). CDR3 length equals 15 residues. Trimming took 3 bases from V and 3 from J, leaving 14 bases between them. Germline lookup yields CDR1 MGHRA and CDR2 YSYEKL.

The chain recombines TRBV15 with TRBJ2-1; 8 bases agree with TRBD2. Germline CDR1 and CDR2: LNHNV and YYDKDF (reference sequence). The CDR3 consists of 14 residues. Trimming removed 3 bases from V and 2 bases from J; junction bases left unmatched: 0. The CDR3 DNA reads as TGTGCCACCAGCAGGGGACTAGCCTACAATGAGCAGTTCTTC. Encoded protein: CATSRGLAYNEQFF. Variable domain in full (rest from reference TRBV15 and TRBJ2-1): DAMVIQNPRYQVTQFGKPVTLSCSQTLNHNVMYWYQQKSSQAPKLLFHYYDKDFNNEADTPDNFQSRRPNTSFCFLDIRSPGLGDTAMYLCATSRGLAYNEQFFGPGTRLTVL.